This T cell receptor (beta chain) came from a study of vaccination and CD4 T cells after COVID-19. Study-level information: The convalescents included six males and four females, and among them two were Hispanic while seven were Caucasian. Overlapping spike peptides served as the stimulus for the cells. These peptides came from SARS-CoV-2 and from the common cold coronaviruses HCoV-NL63, HCoV-OC43 and HCoV-229E.

An Oncomine TCR Beta short-read assay was used to sequence the DNA from cultured CD4+ T cells. It was from cultured CD4+ T cells that genomic DNA was extracted. TCRdb passed the PCR reads through MiXCR, listing each CDR3 protein once. The sample comprises about 20,000 distinct CDR3 sequences, about 41% of which are singletons, and around 13% rests with the top ten. This clonotype was counted only a few times. Its antigen is unidentified. The treatment denotes: approximately nine-day PBMC culture with coronavirus spike peptide pools or control peptides (ViraFEST assay). ViraFEST sequenced TCRs after peptide-pool expansion of antigen-specific T cells. The V segment lost 0 bases and the J segment 0 bases; nucleotides outside the gene matches: 8. From germline, CDR1 is DFQATT and CDR2 SNEGSKA (reference sequence). CDR3 length: 17 residues.

The V call is TRBV20-1, the J call TRBJ2-1, with TRBD2 identical over 7 bases. The clonotype comes from a human donor who had recovered from COVID-19. Material: CD4+ T cells from blood, cultured in vitro. In nucleotides, the CDR3 is TGCAGTGCTAGAGATCCCCAGCGGGATAGCTCCTACAATGAGCAGTTCTTC. It translates to CSARDPQRDSSYNEQFF.